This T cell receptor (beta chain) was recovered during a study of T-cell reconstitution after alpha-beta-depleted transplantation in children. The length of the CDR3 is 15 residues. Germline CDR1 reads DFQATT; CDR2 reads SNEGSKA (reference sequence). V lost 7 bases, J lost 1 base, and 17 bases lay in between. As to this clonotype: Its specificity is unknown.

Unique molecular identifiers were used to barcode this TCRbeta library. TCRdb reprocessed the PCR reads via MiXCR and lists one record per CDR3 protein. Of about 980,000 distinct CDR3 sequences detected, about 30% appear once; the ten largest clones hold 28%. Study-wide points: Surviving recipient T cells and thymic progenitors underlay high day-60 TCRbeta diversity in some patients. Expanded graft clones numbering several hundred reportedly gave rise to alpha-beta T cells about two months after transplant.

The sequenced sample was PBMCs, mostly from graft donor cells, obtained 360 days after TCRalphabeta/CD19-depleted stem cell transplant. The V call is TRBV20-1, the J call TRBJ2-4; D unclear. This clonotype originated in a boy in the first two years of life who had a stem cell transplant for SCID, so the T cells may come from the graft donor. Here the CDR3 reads CSVKVGMSAKNIQYF. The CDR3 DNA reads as TGCAGTGTAAAGGTTGGGATGAGCGCCAAAAACATTCAGTACTTC.